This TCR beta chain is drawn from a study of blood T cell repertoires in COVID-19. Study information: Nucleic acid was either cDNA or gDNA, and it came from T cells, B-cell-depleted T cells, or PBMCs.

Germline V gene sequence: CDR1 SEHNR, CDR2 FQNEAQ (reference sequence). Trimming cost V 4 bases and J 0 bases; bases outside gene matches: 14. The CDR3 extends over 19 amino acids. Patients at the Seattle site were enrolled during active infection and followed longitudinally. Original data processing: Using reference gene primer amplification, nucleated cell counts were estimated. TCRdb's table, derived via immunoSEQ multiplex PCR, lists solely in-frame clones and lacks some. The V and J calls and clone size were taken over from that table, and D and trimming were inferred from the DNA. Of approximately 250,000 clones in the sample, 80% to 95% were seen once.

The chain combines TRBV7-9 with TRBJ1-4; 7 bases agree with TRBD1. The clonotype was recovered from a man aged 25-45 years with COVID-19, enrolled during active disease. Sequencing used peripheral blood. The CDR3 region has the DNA TGTGCCAGCAGCTCCGATATCGGCGGGACAGCCGCAACTAATGAAAAACTGTTTTTT. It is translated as CASSSDIGGTAATNEKLFF. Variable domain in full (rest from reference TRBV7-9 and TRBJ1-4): DTGVSQNPRHKITKRGQNVTFRCDPISEHNRLYWYRQTLGQGPEFLTYFQNEAQLEKSRLLSDRFSAERPKGSFSTLEIQRTEQGDSAMYLCASSSDIGGTAATNEKLFFGSGTQLSVL.